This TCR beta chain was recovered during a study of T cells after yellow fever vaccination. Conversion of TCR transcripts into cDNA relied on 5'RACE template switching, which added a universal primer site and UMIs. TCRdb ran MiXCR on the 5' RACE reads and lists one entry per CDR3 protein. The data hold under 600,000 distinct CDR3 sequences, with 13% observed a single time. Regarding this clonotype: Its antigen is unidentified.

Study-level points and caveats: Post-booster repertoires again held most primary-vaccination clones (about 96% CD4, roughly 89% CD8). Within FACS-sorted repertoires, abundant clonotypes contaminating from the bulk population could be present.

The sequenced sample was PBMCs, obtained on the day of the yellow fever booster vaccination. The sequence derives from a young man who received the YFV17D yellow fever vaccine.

Written as DNA, the CDR3 is TGTGCCAGCAGCTTACGGGGTGGGTGGCCCATTCAGTACTTC. This translates into CASSLRGGWPIQYF. The V call is TRBV7-9, the J call TRBJ2-4, with a weak D call TRBD2 (5 bases). Germline V gene lookup returns CDR1 SEHNR and CDR2 FQNEAQ (reference sequence). The CDR3 has 14 residues. The ends were cut back, 2 bases at V and 9 bases at J, with 14 bases in the middle.